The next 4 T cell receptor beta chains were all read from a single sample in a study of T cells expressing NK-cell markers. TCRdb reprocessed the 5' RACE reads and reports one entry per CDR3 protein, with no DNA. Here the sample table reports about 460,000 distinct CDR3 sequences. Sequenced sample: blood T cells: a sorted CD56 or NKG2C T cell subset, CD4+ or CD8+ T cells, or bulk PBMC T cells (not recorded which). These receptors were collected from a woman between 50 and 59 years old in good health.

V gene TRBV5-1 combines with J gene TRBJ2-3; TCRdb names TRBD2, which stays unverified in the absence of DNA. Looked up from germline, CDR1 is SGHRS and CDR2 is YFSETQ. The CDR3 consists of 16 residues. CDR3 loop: CASSLESGMRTDTQYF.

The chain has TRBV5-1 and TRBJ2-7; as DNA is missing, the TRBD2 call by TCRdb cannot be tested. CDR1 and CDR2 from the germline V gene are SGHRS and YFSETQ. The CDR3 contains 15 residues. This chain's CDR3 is CASSVSAGDAGEQYF.

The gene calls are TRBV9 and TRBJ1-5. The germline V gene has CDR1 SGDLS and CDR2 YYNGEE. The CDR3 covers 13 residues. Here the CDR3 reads CASSVEDGQPQHF.

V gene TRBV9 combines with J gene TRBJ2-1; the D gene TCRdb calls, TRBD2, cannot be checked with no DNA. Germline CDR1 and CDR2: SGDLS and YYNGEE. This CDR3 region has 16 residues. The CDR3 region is CASSVLWSGGNNEQFF.